This is a list of T cell receptor beta chains from one sample in a study of response to subunit inactivated influenza vaccine. In TCRdb, the RT-PCR reads were re-called with MiXCR into one record per CDR3 protein. The sample lists 450,000 to 500,000 distinct CDR3 sequences, approximately 11% occurring once. This sample comprised PBMCs from blood, obtained 45 days after vaccination. Receptors were obtained from a man aged 45-65 years who received an inactivated influenza vaccine. Each CDR3 is given with its conserved first and last residue. Each record gives: CDR3 protein, CDR3 DNA, J gene, D gene, V gene, CDR3 length, clone size. The D gene is left open where the match is weak. Only part of the rows carry a size: once, few, many, or a class if the clone is expanded.

cdr3_aa: CSARRQGNIQYF; cdr3_nt: TGCAGTGCCAGGCGGCAGGGGAACATTCAGTACTTC; j_call: TRBJ2-4; d_call: .; v_call: TRBV20-1; cdr3_length: 12; clone_size: .
cdr3_aa: CSAGLAGLSSYNEQFF; cdr3_nt: TGCAGTGCCGGACTAGCGGGTCTGAGCTCCTACAATGAGCAGTTCTTC; j_call: TRBJ2-1; d_call: TRBD2; v_call: TRBV20-1; cdr3_length: 16; clone_size: many
cdr3_aa: CASTPSGGAYNEQFF; cdr3_nt: TGTGCCAGCACTCCTAGCGGGGGGGCCTACAATGAGCAGTTCTTC; j_call: TRBJ2-1; d_call: TRBD2; v_call: TRBV6-2/TRBV6-3; cdr3_length: 15; clone_size: many
cdr3_aa: CAISYRGGTDTQYF; cdr3_nt: TGTGCCATCAGTTACAGGGGTGGCACAGATACGCAGTATTTT; j_call: TRBJ2-3; d_call: TRBD1; v_call: TRBV10-3; cdr3_length: 14; clone_size: few
cdr3_aa: CASSHIAAGLYF; cdr3_nt: TGTGCCAGCAGCCATATCGCTGCAGGGCTGTATTTT; j_call: TRBJ2-3; d_call: .; v_call: TRBV11-2; cdr3_length: 12; clone_size: .
cdr3_aa: CASSGGVGADYGYTF; cdr3_nt: TGTGCCAGCAGTGGGGGGGTGGGAGCGGACTATGGCTACACCTTC; j_call: TRBJ1-2; d_call: .; v_call: TRBV12-3/TRBV12-4; cdr3_length: 15; clone_size: many
cdr3_aa: CASRAGNAEAFF; cdr3_nt: TGTGCCAGCAGGGCAGGGAACGCTGAAGCTTTCTTT; j_call: TRBJ1-1; d_call: .; v_call: TRBV12-3/TRBV12-4; cdr3_length: 12; clone_size: few
cdr3_aa: CASRPAPGQPNLYF; cdr3_nt: TGTGCCAGCCGGCCCGCTCCGGGACAGCCGAATTTGTACTTC; j_call: TRBJ2-7; d_call: TRBD1; v_call: TRBV6-1; cdr3_length: 14; clone_size: few
cdr3_aa: CASSWGLQSGQPQHF; cdr3_nt: TGTGCCAGCAGTTGGGGACTCCAATCGGGACAGCCCCAGCATTTT; j_call: TRBJ1-5; d_call: .; v_call: TRBV28; cdr3_length: 15; clone_size: .
cdr3_aa: CASSRGLKETQYF; cdr3_nt: TGTGCCAGCAGCCGGGGACTGAAAGAGACCCAGTACTTC; j_call: TRBJ2-5; d_call: .; v_call: TRBV12-3/TRBV12-4; cdr3_length: 13; clone_size: many
cdr3_aa: CASSQDDPSTDTQYF; cdr3_nt: TGCGCCAGCAGCCAAGACGATCCTAGCACAGATACGCAGTATTTT; j_call: TRBJ2-3; d_call: .; v_call: TRBV4-1; cdr3_length: 15; clone_size: .
cdr3_aa: CASSWNLMYQETQYF; cdr3_nt: TGTGCCAGCAGCTGGAACCTGATGTACCAAGAGACCCAGTACTTC; j_call: TRBJ2-5; d_call: .; v_call: TRBV7-6; cdr3_length: 15; clone_size: many
cdr3_aa: CAISVQQGPYEQYF; cdr3_nt: TGTGCCATCAGTGTACAACAGGGTCCCTACGAGCAGTACTTC; j_call: TRBJ2-7; d_call: .; v_call: TRBV10-3; cdr3_length: 14; clone_size: few
cdr3_aa: CASTRAGGLNEQFF; cdr3_nt: TGTGCCAGCACCCGAGCGGGGGGGCTGAATGAGCAGTTCTTC; j_call: TRBJ2-1; d_call: TRBD2; v_call: TRBV6-1; cdr3_length: 14; clone_size: many
cdr3_aa: CSAEHPNTEAFF; cdr3_nt: TGCAGTGCCGAACACCCGAACACTGAAGCTTTCTTT; j_call: TRBJ1-1; d_call: .; v_call: TRBV20-1; cdr3_length: 12; clone_size: .
cdr3_aa: CASLTKGGFPDTQYF; cdr3_nt: TGTGCCAGCCTAACCAAAGGGGGGTTCCCAGATACGCAGTATTTT; j_call: TRBJ2-3; d_call: .; v_call: TRBV7-2; cdr3_length: 15; clone_size: few